Reported below is one TCR beta chain. What it binds is not known. The entry originates in a study of T cell repertoires in ileal Crohn's disease. The germline V gene encodes CDR1 LGHNA and CDR2 YNFKEQ. V was trimmed by 0 bases and J by 2 bases, leaving 19 bases between them. The CDR3 covers 18 residues. Findings and caveats of the study: Active smokers at surgery had more clonal expansions than non-smokers.

TCRdb keeps only in-frame clones here, not all; method: immunoSEQ multiplex PCR. The repertoire holds around 16,000 clones, with under 95% as singletons. What was sequenced was ileal tissue. This chain joins TRBV4-2 and TRBJ2-5; D is possibly TRBD2 (6 bases). This TCR was sampled from an adult with Crohn's disease. CDR3 DNA sequence: TGTGCCAGCAGCCAAGATTTGTGGGGCACGACTAGTCAAGAGACCCAGTACTTC. This sequence encodes CASSQDLWGTTSQETQYF.